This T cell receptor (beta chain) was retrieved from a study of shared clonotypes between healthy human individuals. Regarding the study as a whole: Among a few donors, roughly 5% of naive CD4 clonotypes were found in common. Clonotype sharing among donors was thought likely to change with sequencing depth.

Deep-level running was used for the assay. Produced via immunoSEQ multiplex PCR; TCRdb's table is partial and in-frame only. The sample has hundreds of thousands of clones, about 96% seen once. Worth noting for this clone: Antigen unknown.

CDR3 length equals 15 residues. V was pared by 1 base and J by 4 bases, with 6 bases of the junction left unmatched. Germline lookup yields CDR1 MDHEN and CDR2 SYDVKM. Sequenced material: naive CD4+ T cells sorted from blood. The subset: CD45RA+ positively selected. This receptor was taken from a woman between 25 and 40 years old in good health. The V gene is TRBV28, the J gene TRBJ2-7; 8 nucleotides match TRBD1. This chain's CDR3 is CASSLFRTGRYEQYF. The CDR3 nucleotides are TGTGCCAGCAGTTTATTTAGGACAGGGCGGTACGAGCAGTACTTC.